The 16 T cell receptor beta chains presented below share a single source sample, sequenced in a study of shared clonotypes between healthy human individuals. Profiled with immunoSEQ multiplex PCR; TCRdb holds only in-frame clones, not every one. The table records millions of clones, 85% to 95% of them present only once. The sequencing sample was made of naive CD4+ T cells sorted from blood. The subset was: CD45RA+ positively selected. These receptors came from a man aged 18 to 29 in good health.

Written as DNA, the CDR3 is TGTGCCAGCAGCGTAGACTTTGAGACCCAGTACTTC. Its translation: CASSVDFETQYF. The genes are TRBV9 and TRBJ2-5; D remains ambiguous. The length of the CDR3 is 12 residues. From germline, CDR1 is SGDLS and CDR2 YYNGEE. V lost 0 bases and J lost 5, with 5 bases in between.

The chain recombines TRBV27 with TRBJ2-7; a weak D match, TRBD2 (6 bases). V was shortened by 6 bases and J by 6 bases, with 12 bases between the two germline ends. The germline V gene has CDR1 MNHEY and CDR2 SMNVEV (reference sequence). The CDR3 sequence is 12 residues long. DNA for the CDR3: TGTGCCAGCAGGGGGCAGGGAGGCGAGCAGTACTTC. Its protein product is CASRGQGGEQYF.

The gene calls are TRBV2 and TRBJ1-2; unclear D gene. The germline V gene has CDR1 SNHLY and CDR2 FYNNEI. V lost 7 bases, J lost 5 bases, and 11 bases lay in between. CDR3 length: 12 residues. CDR3 sequence: CASKKGEYGYTF. Here the CDR3 DNA reads TGTGCCAGCAAAAAGGGAGAGTATGGCTACACCTTC.

The J gene is TRBJ2-5, the V gene TRBV18; 10 bases line up with TRBD1. After removal of 3 bases from V and 1 base from J, the junction contained 8 bases not matched to a gene. Germline CDR1 reads KGHSH; CDR2 reads LQKENI. The CDR3 has 17 amino acids. CDR3 protein: CASSPGTGDDGQETQYF. For the CDR3, the DNA is TGTGCCAGCTCACCCGGGACAGGGGACGATGGCCAAGAGACCCAGTACTTC.

V gene TRBV5-3 combines with J gene TRBJ2-3; the D call may be TRBD1 or TRBD2 (6 bases each). TRBV5-3 is an ORF for which the function is uncertain. The CDR3 has 14 residues. Between the trimmed V and J ends, which lost 1 base and 4 bases, there was a span of 10 bases. The CDR3 loop reads CARSLWGAADTQYF. The CDR3 DNA reads as TGTGCCAGAAGCTTGTGGGGGGCGGCAGATACGCAGTATTTT.

To note about this clone: Its ends do not fully match the called genes, so a read error is possible. The CDR3: CASSELGTGRSGSTIYF. CDR3 nucleotide sequence: TGCGCCAGCAGTGAGTTAGGCACAGGCCGCTCTGGAAGCACCATATATTTT. The chain joins TRBV10-1 to TRBJ1-3, with D perhaps matching TRBD1 (5 bases). CDR1 and CDR2 from the germline V gene are WNHNN and SYGVQD (reference sequence). This CDR3 spans 17 amino acids.

There are a few counts of this clone. The gene calls are TRBV28 and TRBJ1-1, with no clear D. CDR1 is MDHEN, CDR2 SYDVKM, per germline. Trimming left V 7 bases short and J 4 bases short, with 16 bases between. The CDR3 extends over 14 amino acids. CDR3 residues: CASTFSWDSTEAFF. The DNA of the CDR3 is TGTGCCAGCACTTTCAGTTGGGATAGCACTGAAGCTTTCTTT.

A note on this clone: Other DNA sequences from this sample encode an identical CDR3 as well. This sequence joins TRBV2 and TRBJ1-1, with D uncertain. Trimming removed 6 bases at V and 4 bases at J, with 9 bases between. Per the germline V gene, CDR1 is SNHLY and CDR2 is FYNNEI. This CDR3 is built from 12 residues. The chain's CDR3 is CASRGPGTEAFF. CDR3 sequence (DNA): TGTGCCAGCAGGGGTCCGGGCACTGAAGCTTTCTTT.

The CDR3 sequence is CASSKETAYEQYF. CDR3 DNA: TGTGCCAGCAGCAAGGAGACCGCCTACGAGCAGTACTTC. This sequence joins TRBV6-6 and TRBJ2-7; no firm D call. V dropped 6 bases and J dropped 2 bases, with 11 bases sitting between them. The CDR3 runs to 13 residues. Germline V gene lookup returns CDR1 MNHNY and CDR2 SVGAGI (reference sequence).

This chain uses TRBV19 with TRBJ2-2; D is undetermined. Trimming removed 7 bases at V and 7 bases at J, with 16 bases between. Germline-derived CDR1 and CDR2 are LNHDA and SQIVND (reference sequence). The CDR3 runs to 14 residues. The CDR3 sequence: CASKERQANGELFF. The CDR3 nucleotides read TGTGCCAGTAAAGAACGGCAGGCAAACGGGGAGCTGTTTTTT.

The chain has TRBV4-1 and TRBJ2-5, with 11 bases matching TRBD1. Germline CDR1 MGHRA, CDR2 YSYEKL. With V trimmed by 1 base and J by 4 bases, 5 bases remained unmatched. The CDR3 length is 16 residues. The CDR3 DNA sequence: TGCGCCAGCAGCCAAGGTGGACAGGGGGCTCGAGAGACCCAGTACTTC. It translates to CASSQGGQGARETQYF.

With respect to this clone: The sample has other DNA sequences that encode this CDR3 too. The gene calls are TRBV18 and TRBJ2-1, with 16 bases matching TRBD2. The V and J ends lost 0 bases and 10 bases, in that order; junction bases with no gene match: 3. Germline-derived CDR1 and CDR2 are KGHSH and LQKENI. This CDR3 contains 16 residues. As DNA, the CDR3 is TGTGCCAGCTCACCACCGGGACTAGCGGGGGGGAGCGAGCAGTTCTTC. Translating it yields CASSPPGLAGGSEQFF.

The chain is built from TRBV7-9 and TRBJ2-1; the match to TRBD2 covers 9 bases. V lost 1 base, J lost 8 bases, and 6 bases stayed unmatched. The CDR3 loop spans 15 amino acids. CDR1 is SEHNR and CDR2 is FQNEAQ in the germline V gene (reference sequence). CDR3 in DNA: TGTGCCAGCAGCTTAGGGGAGCGGGGGGTCGATGAGCAGTTCTTC. This sequence encodes CASSLGERGVDEQFF.

The chain couples TRBV19 to TRBJ2-3; 12 positions agree with TRBD1. V trimming: 5 bases; J trimming: 5 bases; junction bases outside the gene matches: 8. From germline, CDR1 is LNHDA and CDR2 SQIVND (reference sequence). The CDR3 contains 16 residues. CDR3 in amino acids: CASSAPRDRGRDTQYF. The CDR3 coding sequence is TGTGCCAGTAGTGCCCCCCGGGACAGGGGGCGAGATACGCAGTATTTT.

This clone was observed a single time. This chain connects TRBV5-5 to TRBJ1-6; possible D gene TRBD1, 6 bases. This CDR3 comprises 15 residues. Looked up from germline, CDR1 is SGHKS and CDR2 is YYEKEE (reference sequence). V shed 1 base and J shed 7 bases, with 12 bases lying between them. CDR3 protein: CASSLLNRENSPLHF. Written as DNA, the CDR3 is TGTGCCAGCAGCTTGTTGAACAGGGAGAATTCACCCCTCCACTTT.

The chain carries TRBV29-1 and TRBJ2-3, with D unclear. Trimming removed 4 bases from V and 0 bases from J, with 11 bases in between. The germline V gene encodes CDR1 SQVTM and CDR2 ANQGSEA. The CDR3 loop spans 14 amino acids. The CDR3, as DNA: TGCAGCGTTGTCGGTCAAACTAGCACAGATACGCAGTATTTT. Translation: CSVVGQTSTDTQYF.